This passage covers 30 T cell receptor beta chains from one sample sequenced in a study of blood T cells in healthy people across ages. For the second PCR, which ran for roughly 7 to 11 cycles, a sample-barcoded 5' primer and a J-beta primer mix were used. MiXCR was run by TCRdb on the 5' RACE reads, yielding one entry per CDR3 protein. The repertoire holds 650,000 to 700,000 distinct CDR3 sequences, with roughly 30% as singletons. Sequencing was done on a sample of blood. The receptor set was obtained from a woman aged 80 or over in good health.

There are many counts of this clonotype. This sequence joins TRBV5-5 and TRBJ2-7; D is tentatively TRBD1 or TRBD2 (5 bases each). CDR1 SGHKS and CDR2 YYEKEE come from the germline V gene (reference sequence). The CDR3 is made up of 16 amino acids. V lost 0 bases to trimming and J lost 4 bases, with 17 bases between them. The CDR3, as DNA: TGTGCCAGCAGCTTGGTGGGGACCTCGAACAATTACGAGCAGTACTTC. It encodes CASSLVGTSNNYEQYF.

This clonotype was detected ten times or more. The chain is built from TRBV10-3 and TRBJ2-1; 10 bases map to TRBD2. V lost 5 bases, J lost 8 bases, and 9 bases stayed unmatched. This CDR3 has 15 amino acids. Germline CDR1 and CDR2: ENHRY and SYGVKD. Written as DNA, the CDR3 is TGTGCCATCAGTTCGAGCGGGGGGGCCCCCGATGAGCAGTTCTTC. It codes for CAISSSGGAPDEQFF.

On this clonotype itself: This may be a read error: a much more frequent sequence differs by one nucleotide. V usage is TRBV12-3 or TRBV12-4 and J usage is TRBJ2-7, with 10 positions matching TRBD2. The J call may be faulty, since TRBJ2-5 better matches the DNA end. The CDR3 runs to 15 residues. The CDR3 is CAGSQSSGGWETQYF. In DNA, the CDR3 is TGTGCCGGCAGTCAAAGTAGCGGGGGGTGGGAGACCCAGTACTTC.

This sequence joins TRBV12-3 or TRBV12-4 and TRBJ2-7; 7 nucleotides match TRBD1. This CDR3 spans 16 amino acids. J lost 0 bases, V lost 4 bases, and 9 bases had no gene match. CDR3 loop: CASSSGTVTPSYEQYF. CDR3 coding DNA: TGTGCCAGCAGTTCGGGGACAGTCACCCCCTCCTACGAGCAGTACTTC.

V gene TRBV12-3 or TRBV12-4 combines with J gene TRBJ2-1; TRBD2 agrees at 7 bases. The CDR3 covers 15 residues. V shed 4 bases, J shed 4 bases, and the junction held 7 bases outside the gene matches. CDR3 coding DNA: TGTGCCAGCAGTTCATCCGGGACTAAATACAATGAGCAGTTCTTC. It is translated as CASSSSGTKYNEQFF.

The rearrangement joins TRBV29-1 to TRBJ1-2; D is possibly TRBD1 (6 bases). Germline CDR1 is SQVTM and CDR2 is ANQGSEA. The CDR3 spans 12 residues. V dropped 7 bases and J dropped 3 bases, with 12 bases sitting between them. The CDR3 sequence: CSAYSGDYGYTF. Here the CDR3 DNA reads TGCAGCGCTTATTCAGGGGACTATGGCTACACCTTC. Variable domain in full (rest from reference TRBV29-1 and TRBJ1-2): SAVISQKPSRDICQRGTSLTIQCQVDSQVTMMFWYRQQPGQSLTLIATANQGSEATYESGFVIDKFPISRPNLTFSTLTVSNMSPEDSSIYLCSAYSGDYGYTFGSGTRLTVV.

At least ten counts were recorded for this clonotype. This chain links TRBV20-1 with TRBJ2-5; 8 bases match TRBD2. The V gene's germline CDR1 is DFQATT and CDR2 SNEGSKA (reference sequence). V lost 4 bases to trimming and J lost 10 bases; unmatched junction nucleotides: 8. The CDR3 consists of 12 residues. The CDR3 DNA reads TGCAGTGCTAACTCGGGACTAGGTGGCCAGTACTTC. The encoded protein is CSANSGLGGQYF.

This clonotype was counted many times. The rearrangement uses TRBV7-9 and TRBJ2-7; D is possibly TRBD2 (5 bases). This CDR3 is built from 14 residues. The germline gives CDR1 SEHNR, CDR2 FQNEAQ (reference sequence). With 4 bases removed from V and 0 bases from J, the gap between germline ends came to 10 bases. CDR3 coding DNA: TGTGCCAGCAGCTCCAGCGGTAGCTCCTACGAGCAGTACTTC. Residues: CASSSSGSSYEQYF.

The gene calls are TRBV28 and TRBJ2-5, with 12 positions matching TRBD1. Germline CDR1 is MDHEN and CDR2 is SYDVKM. The CDR3 spans 18 residues. Trimming removed 0 bases from V and 4 bases from J; junction bases left unmatched: 9. The CDR3 sequence is CASSLWGGQGASRETQYF. DNA for the CDR3: TGTGCCAGCAGTTTATGGGGGGGACAGGGGGCCTCTCGAGAGACCCAGTACTTC.

This clonotype was counted many times. This chain links TRBV20-1 with TRBJ2-1; D is unresolved. V lost 6 bases and J lost 8, with 17 bases in between. CDR3 length: 13 amino acids. Germline V gene lookup returns CDR1 DFQATT and CDR2 SNEGSKA (reference sequence). The chain's CDR3 is CSARSQNGDEQFF. The CDR3 DNA reads TGCAGTGCCCGATCCCAAAATGGCGATGAGCAGTTCTTC.

Worth noting for this clonotype: A junction boundary mismatches the germline segment, possibly from a read error. The chain uses TRBV6-2 or TRBV6-3 and TRBJ1-1, with 8 bases fitting TRBD1. There are 14 residues in the CDR3. The germline V gene encodes CDR1 MNHEY and CDR2 SVGEGT. The CDR3 nucleotides are TGTGCCCGCAGCGGAACAGGGGGGTACACTGAAGCTTTCTTT. Translating gives CARSGTGGYTEAFF.

This chain links TRBV29-1 with TRBJ2-1, with a possible D match to TRBD1 (6 bases). The ends were cut back, 4 bases at V and 12 bases at J, with 13 bases in the middle. The CDR3 totals 11 residues. Germline loops: CDR1 SQVTM, CDR2 ANQGSEA. This chain's CDR3 is CSVGRQGGQFF. CDR3 sequence (DNA): TGCAGCGTTGGACGTCAAGGGGGGCAGTTCTTC.

The rearrangement joins TRBV20-1 to TRBJ1-2, with a tentative D call TRBD1 (5 bases). Germline V gene lookup returns CDR1 DFQATT and CDR2 SNEGSKA (reference sequence). The CDR3 loop spans 12 amino acids. Trimming shortened V by 3 bases and J by 10 bases, and 15 bases separated the two germline ends. The CDR3 nucleotides read TGCAGTGCTAGGTTGTGCAGGGATGACTACACCTTC. This translates into CSARLCRDDYTF.

This clonotype occurred many times. The rearrangement uses TRBV20-1 and TRBJ1-2; 7 bases are shared with TRBD1. V lost 0 bases, J lost 4 bases, and 8 bases stayed unmatched. The CDR3 has 15 amino acids. Per the germline V gene, CDR1 is DFQATT and CDR2 is SNEGSKA (reference sequence). In nucleotides, the CDR3 is TGCAGTGCTAGAGACTGGGACCAGGGGGGCTATGGCTACACCTTC. This encodes CSARDWDQGGYGYTF.

This clonotype came up a few times. It may be a read error: a sequence one base away is much more abundant. The chain uses TRBV29-1 and TRBJ1-2; TRBD1 might be the D (5 bases). Germline CDR1 and CDR2: SQVTM and ANQGSEA. V gave up 0 bases and J gave up 0 bases, with 11 bases separating them. This CDR3 has 15 residues. CDR3 in DNA: TGCAGCGTTGAAGAGCAGGACACCCCTAACTATGGCTACACCTTC. As protein: CSVEEQDTPNYGYTF.

This clonotype was seen at least ten times. This chain links TRBV5-1 with TRBJ2-2; 8 positions agree with TRBD2. The CDR3 length is 15 residues. Germline CDR1 and CDR2: SGHRS and YFSETQ. J gave up 2 bases and V 4 bases, and 4 bases lay outside the gene matches. The CDR3 reads CASSPTSGNTGELFF. The CDR3, as DNA: TGCGCCAGCAGCCCTACTAGCGGTAACACCGGGGAGCTGTTTTTT.

With respect to this clonotype: This may be a read error, as it is one base from a much larger clone. The chain has TRBV3-1 and TRBJ2-5; D is possibly TRBD2 (5 bases). The CDR3 length is 14 residues. CDR1 and CDR2 (germline): LGHDT, YNNKEL (reference sequence). CDR3 bases: TGTGCCAGCAGCCTCGCCGGGGTGGAAGAGGCCCAGTACTTC. Encoded protein: CASSLAGVEEAQYF.

This clonotype has a count of ten or more. This chain joins TRBV4-3 and TRBJ2-5, with TRBD2 identical over 9 bases. CDR3 size: 17 residues. V lost 3 bases, J lost 4 bases, and 12 bases stayed unmatched. Germline CDR1 and CDR2: LGHNA and YSLEER. The CDR3 region has the DNA TGCGCCAGCAGCCAGGGTAGCGGGGGCGCTACCGGAGAGACCCAGTACTTC. This sequence encodes CASSQGSGGATGETQYF.

This clonotype was picked up many times. This chain joins TRBV24-1 and TRBJ2-1, with 10 bases aligning to TRBD1. V trimming: 3 bases; J trimming: 7 bases; junction bases outside the gene matches: 2. Germline V gene lookup returns CDR1 KGHDR and CDR2 SFDVKD. This CDR3 has 14 residues. The CDR3 is CATSDRGQGNEQFF. The CDR3 DNA is TGTGCCACCAGTGATCGGGGACAGGGGAATGAGCAGTTCTTC.

On this clonotype: Germline and junction disagree at one end, which may indicate a read error. The CDR3: CASLPPGALSNQSQHF. CDR3 sequence (DNA): TGTGCCAGCCTTCCTCCGGGAGCTTTGAGCAATCAGTCCCAGCATTTT. The chain joins TRBV6-8 to TRBJ1-5; D remains unclear. Germline V gene data show CDR1 as MNHGY and CDR2 as SAAAGT. The CDR3 runs 16 residues.

For this clonotype: Given a much more abundant clone one base away, this may be a read error. V and J are TRBV5-5 and TRBJ2-1, with D perhaps TRBD2 (5 bases). This CDR3 region has 12 residues. CDR1 and CDR2 (germline): SGHKS, YYEKEE (reference sequence). V dropped 1 base and J dropped 11 bases, with 10 bases sitting between them. In DNA, the CDR3 is TGTGCCAGCAGCTTGATCCGGGGTAAGCAGTTCTTC. Its protein is CASSLIRGKQFF.

The chain recombines TRBV5-1 with TRBJ1-6, with 7 bases aligning to TRBD1. This CDR3 spans 15 amino acids. Germline V lookup: CDR1 SGHRS, CDR2 YFSETQ. V was pared by 0 bases and J by 7 bases, with 4 bases of the junction left unmatched. The CDR3 spells CASSLDRGGNSPLHF. For the CDR3, the DNA is TGCGCCAGCAGCTTGGACAGGGGAGGGAATTCACCCCTCCACTTT. Looking up the rest from reference TRBV5-1 and TRBJ1-6 gives the full variable domain: KAGVTQTPRYLIKTRGQQVTLSCSPISGHRSVSWYQQTPGQGLQFLFEYFSETQRNKGNFPGRFSGRQFSNSRSEMNVSTLELGDSALYLCASSLDRGGNSPLHFGNGTRLTVT.

There are a few counts of this clonotype. This sequence joins TRBV7-2 and TRBJ2-2; D may be TRBD2 (6 bases). There are 16 residues in the CDR3. V was shortened by 3 bases and J by 5 bases, with 16 bases between the two germline ends. CDR1 SGHTA and CDR2 FQGNSA come from the germline V gene. The CDR3, as DNA: TGTGCCAGCAGCTTGATGGGGGACTCGAGAACCGGGGAGCTGTTTTTT. Encoded protein: CASSLMGDSRTGELFF.

The chain links TRBV20-1 to TRBJ2-5, with 10 nucleotides matching TRBD2. The trim removed 4 bases at V and 1 base at J, leaving 6 bases unmatched. CDR1 is DFQATT, CDR2 SNEGSKA, per germline (reference sequence). CDR3 size: 15 residues. The CDR3 loop reads CSAINLAGAQETQYF. CDR3 sequence (DNA): TGCAGTGCTATCAATCTAGCGGGGGCCCAAGAGACCCAGTACTTC.

This clonotype was seen more than once but under ten times. A read error may be the cause here, since a much bigger clone is one base away. The gene calls are TRBV28 and TRBJ2-1, with TRBD2 matching 7 bases. The DNA end favors TRBJ2-7, so the J call may be wrong. Germline V gene data show CDR1 as MDHEN and CDR2 as SYDVKM. CDR3 length equals 16 residues. CDR3: CASKATGGSSYNEQYF. CDR3 bases: TGTGCCAGCAAGGCGACGGGGGGTAGCTCCTACAATGAGCAGTACTTC.

About this clonotype itself: This may come from a read error, since a much larger clone is one base off. This chain joins TRBV5-6 and TRBJ2-1, with 10 bases identical to TRBD1. Unmatched junction bases numbered 6, after V lost 6 bases and J lost 6 bases. The germline gives CDR1 SGHDT, CDR2 YYEEEE. The CDR3 contains 14 residues. The CDR3 loop reads CASTWGDRGNEQFF. In nucleotides, the CDR3 is TGTGCCAGCACCTGGGGGGACAGGGGCAATGAGCAGTTCTTC.

There are many counts of this clonotype. The chain recombines TRBV4-1 with TRBJ2-7; 7 bases align to TRBD1. Germline values: CDR1 MGHRA, CDR2 YSYEKL. After removal of 2 bases from V and 4 bases from J, the junction contained 14 bases not matched to a gene. The CDR3 runs 17 residues. CDR3 coding DNA: TGCGCCAGCAGCCAAATCCCGGCGAACAGGGGAGAATACGAGCAGTACTTC. The encoded protein is CASSQIPANRGEYEQYF.

This clonotype has a count of ten or more. V is TRBV25-1 and J is TRBJ1-4; D is unresolved. The length of the CDR3 is 15 residues. CDR1 is MGHDK and CDR2 is SYGVNS in the germline V gene. V was shortened by 1 base and J by 5 bases, with 11 bases between the two germline ends. The CDR3 sequence: CASSEWATGNEKLFF. The CDR3 region has the DNA TGTGCCAGCAGTGAATGGGCAACGGGGAATGAAAAACTGTTTTTT.

This clonotype was detected many times. The genes are TRBV5-1 and TRBJ2-3; D is unclear. This CDR3 is built from 14 residues. Germline V CDR1 and CDR2: SGHRS, YFSETQ. V gave up 4 bases and J gave up 2 bases, with 11 bases separating them. The CDR3 bases are TGCGCCAGCAGCCTCCGGGCCCTCACAGATACGCAGTATTTT. It yields the protein CASSLRALTDTQYF. Supplemented by reference TRBV5-1 and TRBJ2-3, the full variable domain reads KAGVTQTPRYLIKTRGQQVTLSCSPISGHRSVSWYQQTPGQGLQFLFEYFSETQRNKGNFPGRFSGRQFSNSRSEMNVSTLELGDSALYLCASSLRALTDTQYFGPGTRLTVL.

This clonotype occurred many times. The V call is TRBV7-9, the J call TRBJ2-5; a possible D gene is TRBD2 (7 bases). Trimming left V 8 bases short and J 5 bases short, with 12 bases between. Germline V gene data show CDR1 as SEHNR and CDR2 as FQNEAQ (reference sequence). CDR3 length: 12 residues. Written as DNA, the CDR3 is TGTGCCAGCGGTCGGGGGGCGGAGACCCAGTACTTC. It yields the protein CASGRGAETQYF.